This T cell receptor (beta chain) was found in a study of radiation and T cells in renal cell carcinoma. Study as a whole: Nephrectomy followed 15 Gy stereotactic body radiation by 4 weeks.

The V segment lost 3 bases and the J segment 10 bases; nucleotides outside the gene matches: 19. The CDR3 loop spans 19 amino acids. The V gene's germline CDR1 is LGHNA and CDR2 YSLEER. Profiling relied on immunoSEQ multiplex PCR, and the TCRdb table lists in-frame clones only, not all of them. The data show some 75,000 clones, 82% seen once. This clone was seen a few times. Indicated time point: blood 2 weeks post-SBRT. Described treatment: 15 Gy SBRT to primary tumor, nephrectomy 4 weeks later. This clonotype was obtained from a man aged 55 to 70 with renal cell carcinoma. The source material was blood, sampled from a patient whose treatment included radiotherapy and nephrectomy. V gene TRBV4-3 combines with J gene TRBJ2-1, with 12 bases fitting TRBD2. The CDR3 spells CASSHAHRGPSGRAREQFF. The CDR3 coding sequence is TGCGCCAGCAGCCACGCCCACCGGGGACCTAGCGGGAGGGCCCGGGAGCAGTTCTTC.